This T cell receptor (beta chain) comes out of a study of tumor T cells in aggressive B-cell lymphoma. The CDR3 is made up of 15 amino acids. V gave up 0 bases and J gave up 4 bases, with 11 bases separating them. Germline V CDR1 and CDR2: SGHDT, YYEEEE. Data came from immunoSEQ multiplex PCR; TCRdb stores just in-frame clones and leaves some out. This sample has 7,000 to 9,500 clones, with roughly 84% found just once. The chain has TRBV5-6 and TRBJ1-3, with TRBD1 as a possible D gene (6 bases). Sequenced material: tumor tissue. This TCR derives from an adult with diffuse large B cell lymphoma. CDR3 in amino acids: CASSLASGGGNTIYF. The DNA of the CDR3 is TGTGCCAGCAGCTTGGCTAGCGGGGGCGGAAACACCATATATTTT.